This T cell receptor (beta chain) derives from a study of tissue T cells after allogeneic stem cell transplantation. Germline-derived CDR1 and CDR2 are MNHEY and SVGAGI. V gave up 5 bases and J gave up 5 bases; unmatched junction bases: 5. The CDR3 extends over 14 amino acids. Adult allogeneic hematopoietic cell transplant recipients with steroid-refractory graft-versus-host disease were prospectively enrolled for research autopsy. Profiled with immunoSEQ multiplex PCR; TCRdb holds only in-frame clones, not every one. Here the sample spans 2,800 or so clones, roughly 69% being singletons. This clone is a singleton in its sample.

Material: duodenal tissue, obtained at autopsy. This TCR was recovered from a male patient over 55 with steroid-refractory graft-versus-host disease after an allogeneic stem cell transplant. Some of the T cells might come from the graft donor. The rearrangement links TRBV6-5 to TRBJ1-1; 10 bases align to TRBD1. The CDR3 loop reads CASSPTGGLTEAFF. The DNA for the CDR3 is TGTGCCAGCAGTCCGACAGGGGGCTTGACTGAAGCTTTCTTT.